This note documents a single TCR beta chain sequence. This clonotype has a handful of counts. What antigen it recognizes has not been identified. Qualities for individual bases were not recorded, and no much larger clone is one base off. The data were produced on an Illumina MiSeq. TCRdb handled the public reads itself, with Q25 trimming in fastp and clone calling in MiXCR, and kept productive beta chains. Every entry covers one CDR3 protein and lists the most common genes and DNA from its rows. This sample comprises 88,000 or so distinct CDR3 sequences, roughly 28% of them detected only once. In total, the top ten clones hold roughly 2.4% of the sample. The sample originates from a study of type 1 regulatory T cells (dated by TCRdb to about 2021). About the investigation overall: An in vitro protocol by which a Tr1-enriched, alloantigen-specific CD4 T cell product named T-allo10 was generated was characterized in the study. T-allo10 was being evaluated clinically in patients with hematological malignancies who were receiving allogeneic hematopoietic stem cell transplantation.

The CDR1 and CDR2 encoded by the germline V gene (reference sequence) are DFQATT and SNEGSKA. Relative to germline, V is missing 5 bases and J is missing 4 bases, with 15 bases of the junction outside any gene match. Spanning cysteine to phenylalanine, the CDR3 consists of 17 amino acids. Solely the CDR3 DNA is kept, with 51 bases framed from the first base. The rearrangement combines TRBV20-1 with TRBJ2-3, with 10 middle bases fitting TRBD2. This clonotype was obtained from a human donor in good health. Material for sequencing was CD4+ T cells, either the whole sample or a sorted fraction (not recorded which). The CDR3 in this case is CSALFWASGRAPDTQYF. The DNA sequence follows: TGCAGTGCTCTATTCTGGGCCAGCGGGAGGGCACCAGATACGCAGTATTTT.